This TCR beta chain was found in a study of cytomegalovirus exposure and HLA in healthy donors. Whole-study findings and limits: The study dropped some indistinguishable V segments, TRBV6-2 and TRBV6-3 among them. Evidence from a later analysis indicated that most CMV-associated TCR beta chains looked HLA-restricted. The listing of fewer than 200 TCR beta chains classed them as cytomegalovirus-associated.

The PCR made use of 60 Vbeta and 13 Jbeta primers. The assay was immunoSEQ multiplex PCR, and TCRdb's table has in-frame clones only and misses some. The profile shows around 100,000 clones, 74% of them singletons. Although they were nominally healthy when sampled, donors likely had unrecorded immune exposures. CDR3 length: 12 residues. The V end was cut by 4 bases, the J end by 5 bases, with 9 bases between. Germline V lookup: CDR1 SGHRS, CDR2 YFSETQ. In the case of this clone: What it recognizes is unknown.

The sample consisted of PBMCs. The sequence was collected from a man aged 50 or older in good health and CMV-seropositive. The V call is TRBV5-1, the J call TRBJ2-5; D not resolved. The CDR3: CASSPPGETQYF. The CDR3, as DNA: TGCGCCAGCAGCCCCCCCGGGGAGACCCAGTACTTC.